Detailed here is one T cell receptor (beta chain). This entry comes from a study of control samples from healthy donors and cancer patients. Method: immunoSEQ multiplex PCR; TCRdb's copy keeps in-frame clones and lacks some. This table has 120,000 or so clones, around 87% appearing once. The receptor was isolated from a man aged 35-49 years in good health. What was sequenced was blood.

The CDR3, as DNA: TGTGCCAGCAGCTTAGCGGCCCAGGTGTTCTATGGCTACACCTTC. The encoded protein is CASSLAAQVFYGYTF. The V call is TRBV7-8, the J call TRBJ1-2; D is ambiguous. The V gene lost 0 bases and the J gene lost 4 bases, with 12 bases spanning the gap. The length of the CDR3 is 15 residues. The germline V gene has CDR1 SGHVS and CDR2 FQNEAQ. The full variable domain, its missing parts supplied by reference TRBV7-8 and TRBJ1-2, is GAGVSQSPRYKVAKRGQDVALRCDPISGHVSLFWYQQALGQGPEFLTYFQNEAQLDKSGLPSDRFFAERPEGSVSTLKIQRTQQEDSAVYLCASSLAAQVFYGYTFGSGTRLTVV.